Given below is one T cell receptor (beta chain) in context. Its target is not known. The data stem from a study of T-cell memory formation after mild COVID-19. Study as a whole: TCR clustering was largely donor specific.

Findings and caveats of the study: Day 15 to 85 contracting clones showed balanced CD4/CD8; day 15 to 37 expanders favored CD4+.

MiXCR, run by TCRdb on the 5' RACE reads, gives a single entry per CDR3 protein. The table lists tens of thousands of distinct CDR3 sequences, about 12% of them singletons, with about a quarter in the top ten. Trimming at V came to 5 bases and at J to 3 bases, leaving 9 bases not matched to a gene. CDR1 and CDR2 (germline): SGHVS, FNYEAQ. The CDR3 totals 15 residues. The origin of this receptor is an adult woman who had mild COVID-19 (a few samples of this study predate the infection). Cell type and time point are not known. The source material was PBMCs or a T cell subset sorted from them (not recorded which). The rearrangement joins TRBV7-6 to TRBJ2-7; 8 bases agree with TRBD2. CDR3 in amino acids: CASSPGRGGSYEQYF. The CDR3 DNA reads TGTGCCAGCAGCCCCGGGAGGGGAGGAAGCTACGAGCAGTACTTC.